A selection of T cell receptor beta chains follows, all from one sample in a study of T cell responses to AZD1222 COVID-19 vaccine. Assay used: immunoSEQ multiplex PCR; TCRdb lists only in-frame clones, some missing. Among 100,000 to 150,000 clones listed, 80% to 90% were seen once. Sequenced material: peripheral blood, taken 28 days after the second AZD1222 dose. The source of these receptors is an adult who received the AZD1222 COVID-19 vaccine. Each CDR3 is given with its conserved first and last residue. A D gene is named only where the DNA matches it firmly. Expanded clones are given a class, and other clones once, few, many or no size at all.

TGTGCCATCATAGCGGGAGGAAATAGCACAGATACGCAGTATTTT,CAIIAGGNSTDTQYF,.,TRBJ2-3,TRBV10-3,TRBD2
TGTGCCAGCAGTCGGACCCACGAGCAGTACTTC,CASSRTHEQYF,once,TRBJ2-7,TRBV12-3/TRBV12-4,.
TGTGCCAGCAGCGTAGATTCCGGGAACACCATATATTTT,CASSVDSGNTIYF,.,TRBJ1-3,TRBV9,.
TGCGCCAGCAGCCAAGATCTTAAGCAGGGAGGTGGCGAGCAGTACTTC,CASSQDLKQGGGEQYF,.,TRBJ2-7,TRBV4-3,.
TGTGCCAGCAGCGGCGGGGGGGCTAAGGGAGAGACCCAGTACTTC,CASSGGGAKGETQYF,.,TRBJ2-5,TRBV9,TRBD2
TGTGCCAGCAGCTTGAACGGGGGTCCCTACTACGAGCAGTACTTC,CASSLNGGPYYEQYF,.,TRBJ2-7,TRBV11-1,.
TGTGCCAGCAGTTCCCGCGGGAGGACAGGGGGCTACACCTTC,CASSSRGRTGGYTF,.,TRBJ1-2,TRBV6-5,TRBD1
TGCGCCAGCAGCGCGAAAGTAACAGGGGGCAACTATGGCTACACCTTC,CASSAKVTGGNYGYTF,.,TRBJ1-2,TRBV5-1,TRBD1
TGCGCCAGGGGACAGGGACCGGCTAACTATGGCTACACCTTC,CARGQGPANYGYTF,.,TRBJ1-2,TRBV28,TRBD1
TGCGCCAGCAGGGCAGGGACAGGGAGCTCCTACGAGCAGTACTTC,CASRAGTGSSYEQYF,.,TRBJ2-7,TRBV10-2,TRBD1
TGTGCCAGCAGTTATCGATGGCAGAAAACTTTCTTT,CASSYRWQKTFF,.,TRBJ1-1,TRBV12-3/TRBV12-4,.
TGCGCCAGCAGACCCAGATCAGATAATATCTACGAGCAGTACTTC,CASRPRSDNIYEQYF,.,TRBJ2-7,TRBV4-1,.
TGTGCCAGCAGCTTGGATGGGGACGGATCGGATACCTACGAGCAGTACTTC,CASSLDGDGSDTYEQYF,.,TRBJ2-7,TRBV5-6,.
TGTGCCACCGCACCGACCCTCAGGGTACCCTACGAGCAGTACTTC,CATAPTLRVPYEQYF,.,TRBJ2-7,TRBV6-5,.
TGTGCCAGCAGTCCTGGGACAGGGAATCAGCCCCAGCATTTT,CASSPGTGNQPQHF,few,TRBJ1-5,TRBV2,TRBD1
TGTGCCAGCAGCATAGGGACTAGCGGAGATACGCAGTATTTT,CASSIGTSGDTQYF,.,TRBJ2-3,TRBV14,TRBD2
TGTGCCAGCAGCTTAAGTTCCTACGAGCAGTACTTC,CASSLSSYEQYF,.,TRBJ2-7,TRBV11-2,.
TGTGCCAGCAGCCAAGGGGGTTCCGGAAACACCATATATTTT,CASSQGGSGNTIYF,few,TRBJ1-3,TRBV3-1/TRBV3-2,.
TGTGCCAGCAGCTTAGTGGGACACCTTATGAACTCCTACGAGCAGTACTTC,CASSLVGHLMNSYEQYF,.,TRBJ2-7,TRBV7-2,.
TGTGCCAGCAGCCAAGCGGCAGTCACCTCTGGAAACACCATATATTTT,CASSQAAVTSGNTIYF,.,TRBJ1-3,TRBV3-1/TRBV3-2,.
TGCGCCAGCAGCTTGGCTTGGGGAGGGGCCGGTGGCTACACCTTC,CASSLAWGGAGGYTF,few,TRBJ1-2,TRBV5-1,.
TGTGCCAGCAGCTTTGGGACGGGACTTATAAACACTGAAGCTTTCTTT,CASSFGTGLINTEAFF,.,TRBJ1-1,TRBV11-1,.
TGTGCCAGCAGCGTAGCGGGAAATAATTCACCCCTCCACTTT,CASSVAGNNSPLHF,few,TRBJ1-6,TRBV9,.
TGCGCCAGCAGCTTGGGTGGCGGGGGGCAGACAGATACGCAGTATTTT,CASSLGGGGQTDTQYF,.,TRBJ2-3,TRBV5-1,TRBD2
TGTGCCAGCAGTGTCCATCACTCCCAGGGGCTGTGGTATGGCTACACCTTC,CASSVHHSQGLWYGYTF,few,TRBJ1-2,TRBV6-1,.
TGTGCCAGCAGCAATCGACTAGCGGGATTAATGAATGAGCAGTTCTTC,CASSNRLAGLMNEQFF,.,TRBJ2-1,TRBV7-3,TRBD2
TGTGCCAGCAGCATCCGGGACTATTCGGGTGAGCAGTTCTTC,CASSIRDYSGEQFF,once,TRBJ2-1,TRBV5-5,TRBD2
TGTGCCAGCAGCGCCGGGACAGCTTTAATATACGAGCAGTACTTC,CASSAGTALIYEQYF,.,TRBJ2-7,TRBV9,TRBD1
TGTGCCAGCAGTTCCTCAGGAATTGCTGAAGCTTTCTTT,CASSSSGIAEAFF,.,TRBJ1-1,TRBV6-2/TRBV6-3,.
TGTGCCAGTAGTATAGGGAGGGGCTACACCTTC,CASSIGRGYTF,.,TRBJ1-2,TRBV19,.
TGTGCCAGCAGCAAAGTTGCTGCGGGGATGAACACTGAAGCTTTCTTT,CASSKVAAGMNTEAFF,.,TRBJ1-1,TRBV21-1,.
TGTGCTAGTGGTTTGGTACTCGGGACAGTCTCCTACGAGCAGTACTTC,CASGLVLGTVSYEQYF,.,TRBJ2-7,TRBV12-5,TRBD1
TGTGCTAGCAGCACCCCTAGCGGGGGGGCGGAGACCCAGTACTTC,CASSTPSGGAETQYF,.,TRBJ2-5,TRBV7-7,TRBD2
TGCAGTGCTAGTAACCCTGGGGGTGTGGGAGAGGATGAGCAGTTCTTC,CSASNPGGVGEDEQFF,.,TRBJ2-1,TRBV20-1,.
TGTGCCAGCAGACCAGGGGGCCCCTACACTGAAGCTTTCTTT,CASRPGGPYTEAFF,.,TRBJ1-1,TRBV25-1,TRBD1
TGCGCCAGCAGTCCCGGGACAGGGGTGGCCCAGTACTTC,CASSPGTGVAQYF,.,TRBJ2-5,TRBV10-2,TRBD1
TGCGCCAGCAGCTTGGAGGTTAACAGGGGGAAGGGAGCTTTCTTT,CASSLEVNRGKGAFF,.,TRBJ1-1,TRBV5-1,TRBD1
TGTGCCAGTAGTATACAGGGGAACAGGGATCAGCCCCAGCATTTT,CASSIQGNRDQPQHF,.,TRBJ1-5,TRBV19,.
TGTGCCAGCAGTGAAGGGGGGTACTATGGCTACACCTTC,CASSEGGYYGYTF,.,TRBJ1-2,TRBV2,.
TGTGCCAGCAGCTTGGTTGGGGGGTTGCGTAACACTGAAGCTTTCTTT,CASSLVGGLRNTEAFF,.,TRBJ1-1,TRBV5-6,.
TGTGCCAGCAGCCGGGGCAGCAGCTCCTACGAGCAGTACTTC,CASSRGSSSYEQYF,once,TRBJ2-7,TRBV14,.
TGTGCCAGCAGCCAAGTGGGGAGCCCCGGGAAGGTACGGCTCGCACCCCTCCACTTT,CASSQVGSPGKVRLAPLHF,.,TRBJ1-6,TRBV14,.
TGCGCCAGCAGCCAAGGCTCGGGACGTAGCTCCTACAATGAGCAGTTCTTC,CASSQGSGRSSYNEQFF,.,TRBJ2-1,TRBV4-1,.
TGCGCCAGCAGCCCGCCCCCTCCGCAGACCTACGAGCAGTACTTC,CASSPPPPQTYEQYF,.,TRBJ2-7,TRBV5-1,.
TGTGCCAGCAGTTACTCGACTTTAGGTGGCTACACCTTC,CASSYSTLGGYTF,.,TRBJ1-2,TRBV6-5,.
TGTGCCTGGAGGGGAGCCTACGAGCAGTACTTC,CAWRGAYEQYF,.,TRBJ2-7,TRBV30,.
TGTGCCAGCAGCCAAGGCTACAGGGGCGACGAGCAGTACTTC,CASSQGYRGDEQYF,.,TRBJ2-7,TRBV4-2,TRBD1
TGTGCCAGCAGCAATCTCGACGACGAAAGGGACGAGCAGTACTTC,CASSNLDDERDEQYF,few,TRBJ2-7,TRBV14,.
TGTGCCAGCAGCGTAGTGGCAGGGGGTGGCTACACCTTC,CASSVVAGGGYTF,.,TRBJ1-2,TRBV9,TRBD1
TGCGCCAGCAGCTCGGGGACGGTCTACAATGAGCAGTTCTTC,CASSSGTVYNEQFF,.,TRBJ2-1,TRBV5-1,.
TGTGCCAGCACTGGACAGGGGGGTTCAAAGCAAAATGAGCAGTTCTTC,CASTGQGGSKQNEQFF,.,TRBJ2-1,TRBV2,TRBD1
TGTGCCAGCAGCTTAGGGGCGGGAATACAGAGCAATCAGCCCCAGCATTTT,CASSLGAGIQSNQPQHF,.,TRBJ1-5,TRBV7-8,.
TGTGCCAGCAGCCACTCTGGTTGGACAGATACGCAGTATTTT,CASSHSGWTDTQYF,.,TRBJ2-3,TRBV3-1/TRBV3-2,.
TGTGCCAGCAGCTACAGGGGGCGGTCTGGGGCCAACGTCCTGACTTTC,CASSYRGRSGANVLTF,.,TRBJ2-6,TRBV28,TRBD1
TGTGCCAGCAGCTTAATCAGAGGACACGACTCCTACAATGAGCAGTTCTTC,CASSLIRGHDSYNEQFF,.,TRBJ2-1,TRBV7-9,.